This record concerns one T cell receptor (beta chain) sequence. Its binding antigen is unknown. Per-nucleotide qualities are absent, and no much larger clonotype sits a single base away. The record originates from a study of siplizumab effects on memory and regulatory T cells (dated by TCRdb to the late 2010s). For the study in its entirety: The study looked at the effect of siplizumab, an anti-CD2 antibody, on alloreactive T-cell subsets in allogeneic mixed lymphocyte reactions made from human PBMCs. Broad study findings and their caveats: A naive or memory phenotype could not be assigned to roughly 75-96% of proliferating CD4+ or CD8+ clones. In reactions with siplizumab, an average of around 70% of mappable alloreactive CD4+ clones were Treg-derived, compared with roughly 27% in control reactions. Because sequences at frequencies below about 10^-5 were poorly captured, only a minor fraction of alloreactive clones could be mapped back to unstimulated subsets. Unstimulated naive T cells appeared to be more diverse than memory T cells, and naive cells seemed to make a substantial contribution to the alloresponse. Whether proliferating Tregs from siplizumab cultures were suppressive was not functionally confirmed. Siplizumab significantly lowered the cumulative frequency of alloreactive sequences that could be traced to unstimulated CD4+ memory T cells.

The CDR3, from cysteine to phenylalanine, totals 15 residues. The kept DNA is CDR3 alone, 45 bases in frame from the first base. Trimming removed 1 base from V and 3 bases from J, leaving 13 bases between the germline ends. Reading the germline V gene gives CDR1 SGHDT and CDR2 YYEEEE. Sorted unstimulated T cells, along with proliferating T cells recovered from mixed lymphocyte reactions, underwent TCRbeta CDR3 sequencing. Fresh whole blood from approximately 10 HLA-typed healthy donors was used to isolate PBMCs. Unstimulated CD4+ non-regulatory T cells were FACS-sorted to map the origin of alloreactive clones. The method was the immunoSEQ multiplex PCR assay. The deep sequencing platform assayed about 10^5 TCR templates per sample. Genomic DNA extracted from sorted T cells was the material used for TCRbeta CDR3 sequencing. As for how the authors treated the data: The R programming language was used for the clonal analysis of the TCRbeta CDR3 data. Unstimulated samples were compared with post-reaction CFSE-low samples to define alloreactive CD4+ and CD8+ clones. Alloreactive CD4+ clones were assigned to regulatory or non-regulatory origin by matching sequences to sorted unstimulated Treg and non-Treg repertoires. Drawn from immuneACCESS, this table holds only the in-frame rearrangements with V and J called that TCRdb kept. Clones are partly lost; checked studies trace under half to an unresolved V gene and leave the rest unexplained. The V and J calls and clone size were taken over from that table, and D and trimming were inferred from the DNA. This sample lists approximately 98,000 clones; just under 95% were detected once. Approximately 1.2% of the sample rests with the top ten.

The receptor was derived from a human donor in good health. Sequences were obtained from non-Treg CD4+ T cells sorted from blood. In light of the paper, this sample's cell subset or site label describes: FACS-sorted unstimulated CD4+ non-regulatory T cells. This receptor chain uses TRBV5-6 and TRBJ1-2; the D gene cannot be named for sure. The encoded CDR3 is CASSLLTDAYYGYTF. The sequence in DNA is TGTGCCAGCAGCTTGTTAACTGATGCTTACTATGGCTACACCTTC.